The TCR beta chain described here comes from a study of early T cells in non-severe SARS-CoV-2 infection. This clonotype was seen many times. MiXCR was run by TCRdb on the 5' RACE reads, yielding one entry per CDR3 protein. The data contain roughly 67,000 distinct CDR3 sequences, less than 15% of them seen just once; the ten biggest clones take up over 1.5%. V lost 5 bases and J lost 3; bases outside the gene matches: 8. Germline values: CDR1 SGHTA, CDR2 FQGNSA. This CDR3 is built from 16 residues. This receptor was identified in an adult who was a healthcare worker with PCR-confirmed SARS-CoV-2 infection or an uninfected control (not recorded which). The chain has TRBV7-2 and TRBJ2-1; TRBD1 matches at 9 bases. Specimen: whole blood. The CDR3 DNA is TGTGCCAGCAGCCTCGAAGGGACAGGGATCTACAATGAGCAGTTCTTC. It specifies CASSLEGTGIYNEQFF.